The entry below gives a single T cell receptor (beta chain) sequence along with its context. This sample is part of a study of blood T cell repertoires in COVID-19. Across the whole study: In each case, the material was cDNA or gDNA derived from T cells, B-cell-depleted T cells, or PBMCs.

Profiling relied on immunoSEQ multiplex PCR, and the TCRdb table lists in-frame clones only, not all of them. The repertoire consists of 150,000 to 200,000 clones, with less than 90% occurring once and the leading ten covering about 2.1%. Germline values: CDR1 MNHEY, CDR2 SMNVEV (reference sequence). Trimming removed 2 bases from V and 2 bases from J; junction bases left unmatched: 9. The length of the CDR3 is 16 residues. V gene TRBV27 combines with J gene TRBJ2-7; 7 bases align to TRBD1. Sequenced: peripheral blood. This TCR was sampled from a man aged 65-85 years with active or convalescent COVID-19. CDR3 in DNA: TGTGCCAGCAGTTTACGACAGGGTGGAACCCCCTACGAGCAGTACTTC. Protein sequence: CASSLRQGGTPYEQYF.